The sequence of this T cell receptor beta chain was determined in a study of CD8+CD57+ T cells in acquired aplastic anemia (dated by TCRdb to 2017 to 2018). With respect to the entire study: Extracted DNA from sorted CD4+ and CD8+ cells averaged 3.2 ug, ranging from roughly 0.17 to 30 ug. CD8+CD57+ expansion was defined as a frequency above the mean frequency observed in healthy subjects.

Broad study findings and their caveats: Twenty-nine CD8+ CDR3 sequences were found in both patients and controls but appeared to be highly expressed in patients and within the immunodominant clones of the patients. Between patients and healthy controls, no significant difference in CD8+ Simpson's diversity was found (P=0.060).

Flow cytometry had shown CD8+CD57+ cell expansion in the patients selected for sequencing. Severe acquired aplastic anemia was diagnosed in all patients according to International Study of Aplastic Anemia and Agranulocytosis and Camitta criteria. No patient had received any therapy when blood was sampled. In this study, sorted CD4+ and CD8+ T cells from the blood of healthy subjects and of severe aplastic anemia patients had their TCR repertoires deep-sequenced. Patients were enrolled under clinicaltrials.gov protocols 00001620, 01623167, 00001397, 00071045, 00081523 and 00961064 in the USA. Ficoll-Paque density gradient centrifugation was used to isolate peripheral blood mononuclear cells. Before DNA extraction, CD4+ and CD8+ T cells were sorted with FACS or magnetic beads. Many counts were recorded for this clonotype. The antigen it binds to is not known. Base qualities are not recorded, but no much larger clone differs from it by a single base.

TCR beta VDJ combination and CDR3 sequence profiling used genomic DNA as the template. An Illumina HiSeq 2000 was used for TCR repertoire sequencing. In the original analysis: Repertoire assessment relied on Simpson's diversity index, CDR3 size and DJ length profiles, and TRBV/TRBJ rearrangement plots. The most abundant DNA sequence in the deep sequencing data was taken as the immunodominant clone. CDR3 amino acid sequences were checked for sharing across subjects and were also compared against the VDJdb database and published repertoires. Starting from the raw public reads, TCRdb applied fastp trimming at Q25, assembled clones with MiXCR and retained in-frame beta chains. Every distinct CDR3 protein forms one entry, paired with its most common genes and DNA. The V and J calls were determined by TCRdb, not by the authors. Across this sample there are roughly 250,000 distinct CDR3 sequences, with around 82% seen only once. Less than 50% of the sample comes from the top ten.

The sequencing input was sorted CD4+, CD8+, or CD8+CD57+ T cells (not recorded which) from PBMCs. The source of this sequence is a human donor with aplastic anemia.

The DNA sequence is TGTGCCACCTCTCCGACTAGGGGATACGAGCAGTACTTC. The resulting protein is CATSPTRGYEQYF. The chain is made from TRBV15 and TRBJ2-7; matching of 6 bases hints at TRBD2 as the D gene. Counted from cysteine to phenylalanine, this CDR3 has 13 amino acids. Kept here is only the CDR3 DNA, which spans 39 bases and is read in frame from base 1. The trim is 8 bases for V and 4 bases for J, with a gap of 15 bases between the germline ends. CDR1 and CDR2 (LNHNV, YYDKDF) derive from the germline V gene (reference sequence). The CDR3, completed at both ends by the reference TRBV15 and TRBJ2-7 genes, gives the full variable domain DAMVIQNPRYQVTQFGKPVTLSCSQTLNHNVMYWYQQKSSQAPKLLFHYYDKDFNNEADTPDNFQSRRPNTSFCFLDIRSPGLGDTAMYLCATSPTRGYEQYFGPGTRLTVT.